The TCR beta chain described here comes from a study of cytomegalovirus exposure and HLA in healthy donors. With V trimmed by 5 bases and J by 5 bases, 3 bases remained unmatched. The germline V gene has CDR1 MNHEY and CDR2 SMNVEV (reference sequence). This CDR3 region has 14 residues. Sequenced by immunoSEQ multiplex PCR; TCRdb stores in-frame clones only, minus some. The table has about 220,000 clones, 80% to 90% seen once. The sequence derives from a woman aged 18-29 years in good health and CMV-seronegative. J is TRBJ2-3 and V is TRBV27; 11 nucleotides match TRBD2. The sample comprised PBMCs. The CDR3 sequence is CASSLGLAEDTQYF. The CDR3 DNA follows: TGTGCCAGCAGTCTGGGACTAGCGGAAGATACGCAGTATTTT.